This T cell receptor (beta chain) appears in the sequencing data of a study of PD-1 blockade in classical Hodgkin lymphoma. No patient escaped relapse after autologous stem cell transplantation, and brentuximab vedotin exposure varied. The germline CDR1 and CDR2 sequences are MNHEY and SVGAGI. J was trimmed by 0 bases and V by 10 bases; bases with no gene match: 7. The CDR3 has 15 amino acids. The repertoire was sequenced with immunoSEQ multiplex PCR; TCRdb's copy has only in-frame clones and lacks some. The table records about 76,000 clones, around 90% of them present only once. The receptor was derived from a human donor with classical Hodgkin lymphoma. V gene TRBV6-5 combines with J gene TRBJ2-3; 10 bases are a match to TRBD2. This sample comprised peripheral blood mononuclear cells (PBMCs), obtained at baseline. The CDR3 bases are TGTGCCACCGGACAGACTAGCGGGAGCACAGATACGCAGTATTTT. Translation: CATGQTSGSTDTQYF.